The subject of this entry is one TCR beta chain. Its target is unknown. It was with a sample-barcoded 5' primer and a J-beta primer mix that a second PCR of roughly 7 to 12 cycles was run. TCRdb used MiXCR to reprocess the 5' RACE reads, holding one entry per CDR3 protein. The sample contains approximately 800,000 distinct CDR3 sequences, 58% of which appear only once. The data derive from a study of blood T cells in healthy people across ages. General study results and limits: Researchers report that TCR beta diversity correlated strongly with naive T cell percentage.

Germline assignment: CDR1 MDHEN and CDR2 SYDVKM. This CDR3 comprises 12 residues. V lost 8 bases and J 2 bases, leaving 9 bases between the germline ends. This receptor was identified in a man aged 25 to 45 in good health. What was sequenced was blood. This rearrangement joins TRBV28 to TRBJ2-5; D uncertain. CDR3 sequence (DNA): TGTGCCAGCGCCCCCCCTCAAGAGACCCAGTACTTC. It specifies CASAPPQETQYF.